The 14 T cell receptor beta chains reported below all come from one sample, sequenced in a study of T cells after yellow fever vaccination. From the 5' RACE reads, TCRdb called clonotypes with MiXCR, one entry per CDR3 protein. The table includes 400,000 to 450,000 distinct CDR3 sequences, 18% detected once. Source: PBMCs, taken before the yellow fever booster vaccination. The receptors originated from a man between 18 and 29 years old who received the YFV17D yellow fever vaccine.

This clonotype was seen more than once but under ten times. This chain connects TRBV4-1 to TRBJ2-3; no reliable D call. This CDR3 has 15 residues. The germline CDR1 and CDR2 sequences are MGHRA and YSYEKL. Trimming took 0 bases from V and 0 from J, leaving 7 bases between them. The CDR3 DNA reads TGCGCCAGCAGCCAAGATATTCCTAGCACAGATACGCAGTATTTT. This gives the protein CASSQDIPSTDTQYF.

The rearrangement uses TRBV12-3 or TRBV12-4 and TRBJ1-5; D call uncertain. The ends were cut back, 5 bases at V and 0 bases at J, with 11 bases in the middle. The CDR3 runs 15 residues. The DNA for the CDR3 is TGTGCCAGCAGTCCCTCCATTTCTAGCAATCAGCCCCAGCATTTT. Residues: CASSPSISSNQPQHF.

This clonotype occurred a few times. The V and J genes are TRBV6-5 and TRBJ2-1; weak D call: TRBD2 (6 bases). The CDR3 spans 15 residues. The germline V gene encodes CDR1 MNHEY and CDR2 SVGAGI. V lost 5 bases and J 5 bases, leaving 16 bases between the germline ends. CDR3 sequence: CASSAGLSGDNEQFF. CDR3 bases: TGTGCCAGCAGTGCGGGGCTCTCCGGTGACAATGAGCAGTTCTTC.

In this sample, this clonotype turned up a few times. Germline and junction disagree at one end, which may indicate a read error. This sequence joins TRBV7-8 and TRBJ2-1, with TRBD2 identical over 9 bases. CDR3 length: 15 residues. Germline CDR1 is SGHVS and CDR2 is FQNEAQ. The CDR3 is CASSLGGGAYDEQFF. Written as DNA, the CDR3 is TGTGCCAGCAGCTTAGGCGGGGGGGCCTACGATGAGCAGTTCTTC.

This clonotype was seen repeatedly, ten times or more. This chain connects TRBV12-3 or TRBV12-4 to TRBJ1-6; no clear D. This CDR3 comprises 14 residues. Trimming cost V 7 bases and J 5 bases, with 12 bases left between them. CDR3 sequence (DNA): TGTGCCAGCACCGCGGGTCGGAATAATTCACCCCTCCACTTT. Protein sequence: CASTAGRNNSPLHF.

The table lists this clonotype with a few counts. This chain joins TRBV20-1 and TRBJ2-3, with D uncertain. The CDR3 sequence is 13 residues long. The ends were cut back, 2 bases at V and 4 bases at J, with 10 bases in the middle. Germline V gene sequence: CDR1 DFQATT, CDR2 SNEGSKA (reference sequence). The CDR3: CSARLVDADTQYF. The DNA for the CDR3 is TGCAGTGCTAGACTCGTGGATGCAGATACGCAGTATTTT.

Only a few counts were recorded for this clonotype. The gene calls are TRBV29-1 and TRBJ1-3, with D tentatively TRBD1 (6 bases). The ends were cut back, 7 bases at V and 0 bases at J, with 10 bases in the middle. CDR3 length: 13 residues. CDR1 and CDR2 from the germline V gene are SQVTM and ANQGSEA. The CDR3 loop reads CSGQQGSGNTIYF. CDR3 nucleotides: TGCAGCGGGCAACAGGGCTCTGGAAACACCATATATTTT.

The rearrangement uses TRBV6-5 and TRBJ2-7; D gene unclear. Germline CDR1 and CDR2: MNHEY and SVGAGI. V lost 2 bases, J lost 4 bases, and 15 bases lay in between. This CDR3 region has 15 residues. The CDR3 is CASSYPSTDGYEQYV. The CDR3 coding sequence is TGTGCCAGCAGTTACCCCAGCACCGACGGTTACGAGCAGTACGTC.

V is TRBV6-6 and J is TRBJ1-1, with TRBD1 matching 7 bases. Germline V gene data show CDR1 as MNHNY and CDR2 as SVGAGI (reference sequence). The CDR3 is 17 residues long. With V trimmed by 6 bases and J by 6 bases, 19 bases remained unmatched. CDR3 region: CASSRIPDPLGTAEAFF. The CDR3 DNA sequence: TGTGCCAGCAGCCGGATCCCCGACCCCCTGGGGACAGCTGAAGCTTTCTTT.

The rearrangement links TRBV5-1 to TRBJ2-3; no definite D call. The CDR3 is 15 amino acids. Trimming removed 2 bases at V and 0 bases at J, with 10 bases between. Germline V gene data show CDR1 as SGHRS and CDR2 as YFSETQ. CDR3 nucleotide sequence: TGCGCCAGCAGCTTTCGTGAAAGCAGCACAGATACGCAGTATTTT. Translating it yields CASSFRESSTDTQYF.

This clonotype was seen more than once but under ten times. The chain recombines TRBV7-6 with TRBJ2-2; D assignment may be TRBD1 or TRBD2 (6 bases each). This CDR3 region has 17 residues. V shed 3 bases and J shed 4 bases, with 18 bases lying between them. Germline V gene lookup returns CDR1 SGHVS and CDR2 FNYEAQ. CDR3 sequence reads: CASSFPKTGAGTGELFF. Here the CDR3 DNA reads TGTGCCAGCAGCTTTCCTAAAACGGGGGCGGGCACCGGGGAGCTGTTTTTT.

This clonotype occurred a few times. CDR3 residues: CASSLTGAETQYF. The CDR3 region has the DNA TGTGCCAGCAGCTTAACAGGGGCGGAGACCCAGTACTTC. The chain couples TRBV7-3 to TRBJ2-5; the D gene is possibly TRBD1 (5 bases). The germline V gene encodes CDR1 SGHTA and CDR2 FQGTGA. The CDR3 spans 13 residues. The ends were cut back, 0 bases at V and 5 bases at J, with 7 bases in the middle.

V usage is TRBV29-1 and J usage is TRBJ1-1; D uncertain. Germline V gene lookup returns CDR1 SQVTM and CDR2 ANQGSEA. This CDR3 contains 11 residues. V dropped 2 bases and J dropped 7 bases, with 8 bases sitting between them. CDR3 in amino acids: CSVELVLEAFF. CDR3 bases: TGCAGCGTTGAACTTGTCCTTGAAGCTTTCTTT.

This rearrangement joins TRBV19 to TRBJ1-4; 10 bases fit TRBD1. The CDR3 contains 13 residues. Germline V gene sequence: CDR1 LNHDA, CDR2 SQIVND (reference sequence). V lost 7 bases and J lost 9; bases outside the gene matches: 5. The CDR3 nucleotides read TGTGCCAGTAAGGGACAGGGGAACCAAAAACTGTTTTTT. Translated: CASKGQGNQKLFF.